Described below is a single T cell receptor (beta chain) sequence and its context. TCRdb's copy holds only in-frame clones and misses some; the assay was immunoSEQ multiplex PCR. The repertoire consists of 50,000 to 65,000 clones, with more than 75% occurring once and the leading ten covering approximately 4%. The record originates from a study of blood T cell repertoires in COVID-19. The CDR3 runs to 14 residues. Germline CDR1 is MNHEY and CDR2 is SVGEGT. V lost 5 bases to trimming and J lost 8 bases, with 18 bases between them. The sequencing sample was made of peripheral blood. This receptor was obtained from a human donor in a cohort sampled during active COVID-19. This chain links TRBV6-2 or TRBV6-3 with TRBJ2-5; perhaps TRBD2 as D (6 bases). In DNA, the CDR3 is TGTGCCAGCAGTGGGGGGACGCATGGAGGCACCCAGTACTTC. Translated: CASSGGTHGGTQYF.